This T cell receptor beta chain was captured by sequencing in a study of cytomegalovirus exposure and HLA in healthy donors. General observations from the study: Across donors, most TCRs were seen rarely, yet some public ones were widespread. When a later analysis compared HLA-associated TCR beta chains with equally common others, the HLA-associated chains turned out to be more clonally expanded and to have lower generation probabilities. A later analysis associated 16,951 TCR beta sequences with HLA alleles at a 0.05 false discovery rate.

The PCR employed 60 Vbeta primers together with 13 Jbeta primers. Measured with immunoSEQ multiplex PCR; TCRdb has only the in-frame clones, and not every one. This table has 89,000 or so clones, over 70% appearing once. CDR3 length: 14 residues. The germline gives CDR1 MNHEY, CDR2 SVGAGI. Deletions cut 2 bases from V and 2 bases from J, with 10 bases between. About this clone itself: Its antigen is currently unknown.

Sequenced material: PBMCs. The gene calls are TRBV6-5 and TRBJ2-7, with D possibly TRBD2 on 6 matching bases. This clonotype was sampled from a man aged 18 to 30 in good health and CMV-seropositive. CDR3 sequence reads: CASSYLRGTYEQYF. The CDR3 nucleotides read TGTGCCAGCAGTTACCTACGGGGGACCTACGAGCAGTACTTC.